This TCR beta chain was captured in a study of Ad26.COV2.S vaccination and SARS-CoV-2 variants. The study, taken as a whole, reports: The TCR breadth and depth analyses may have produced an underestimate of total T cell responses.

Described treatment: approximately 18 received Ad26.COV2.S at low or high dose, single or two shots; 5 received placebo; per-sample allocation not given. Material that was analyzed had been drawn on day 63 after the first vaccine or placebo injection. TCRdb keeps only in-frame clones here, not all; method: immunoSEQ multiplex PCR. This sample carries some 480,000 clones, 87% of them seen once, and the ten largest clones take around 13%. About this clone: Its specificity is not known.

This CDR3 region has 11 residues. Germline V CDR1 and CDR2: DFQATT, SNEGSKA (reference sequence). After removal of 5 bases from V and 14 bases from J, the junction contained 11 bases not matched to a gene. The V and J genes are TRBV20-1 and TRBJ1-2; 7 nucleotides align to TRBD1. Here the sequenced sample was peripheral blood, taken in a trial of Ad26.COV2.S vaccine versus placebo. The sequence was collected from a person aged 18-60 years who received the Ad26.COV2.S COVID-19 vaccine or a placebo. The CDR3 DNA sequence: TGCAGTGCTCCTTTACTCGGACAGGAAACCTTC. Its translation is CSAPLLGQETF.